These T cell receptor beta chains were read from a single sample in a study of shared clonotypes between healthy human individuals. TCRdb keeps only in-frame clones here, not all; method: immunoSEQ multiplex PCR. The table has millions of clones, roughly 91% seen once. Sequencing input: naive CD8+ T cells from PBMCs. These TCRs come from a man aged 18 to 29 in good health. Some clones in this sample may be carry-over from other donors' samples. CDR3s include the opening cysteine and the closing phenylalanine or tryptophan. The D gene is left open where the match is weak. Rows may omit the clone size; those that give it use once, few, many or a size class.

CDR3 protein,CDR3 DNA,D gene,J gene,V gene,clone size,CDR3 length
CASSQSLYSGYTF,TGTGCCAGCAGCCAGAGCTTATACAGCGGCTACACCTTC,.,TRBJ1-2,TRBV27,.,13
CATSREGVPGELFF,TGTGCCACCAGCAGAGAGGGGGTCCCCGGGGAGCTGTTTTTT,.,TRBJ2-2,TRBV15,.,14
CASSQATWTDTDTQYF,TGCGCCAGCAGCCAAGCCACTTGGACAGACACAGATACGCAGTATTTT,.,TRBJ2-3,TRBV4-3,once,16
CASSPRQAGTDTQYF,TGTGCCAGCAGCCCCAGACAGGCAGGCACAGATACGCAGTATTTT,.,TRBJ2-3,TRBV7-6,.,15
CAWSVLTRDIYGYTF,TGTGCCTGGAGTGTACTAACTCGGGACATATATGGCTACACCTTC,.,TRBJ1-2,TRBV30,.,15
CASSIGFASEQYF,TGTGCCAGTAGTATAGGTTTCGCCTCCGAGCAGTACTTC,.,TRBJ2-7,TRBV19,.,13
CATSKPQGVGEKLFF,TGTGCCACCAGCAAACCTCAGGGCGTGGGTGAAAAACTGTTTTTT,.,TRBJ1-4,TRBV15,few,15
CASTSAEQFF,TGTGCCAGCACGTCAGCAGAGCAGTTCTTC,.,TRBJ2-1,TRBV6-9,.,10
CASSQWTGGDYGYTF,TGTGCCAGCAGCCAGTGGACAGGCGGAGACTATGGCTACACCTTC,TRBD1,TRBJ1-2,TRBV4-2,.,15
CATSRETSWGPPQHF,TGTGCCACCAGCAGAGAGACCTCGTGGGGGCCGCCCCAGCATTTT,.,TRBJ1-5,TRBV15,.,15
CASSPEEAYSGVSTDTQYF,TGTGCCAGCAGCCCGGAGGAGGCCTACTCAGGGGTTAGCACAGATACGCAGTATTTT,.,TRBJ2-3,TRBV7-9,.,19
CASSEVGPNEQFF,TGTGCCAGCAGTGAAGTTGGCCCCAATGAGCAGTTCTTC,.,TRBJ2-1,TRBV2,.,13
CASSTGVAGVNEQFF,TGTGCCAGCAGCACAGGGGTTGCAGGGGTGAATGAGCAGTTCTTC,TRBD1,TRBJ2-1,TRBV7-9,.,15
CASSPPRQQIGSYEQYF,TGTGCCAGCAGCCCTCCAAGACAGCAAATTGGTTCCTACGAGCAGTACTTC,.,TRBJ2-7,TRBV7-9,.,17
CSVGQTHEQYF,TGCAGCGTTGGACAGACCCACGAGCAGTACTTC,.,TRBJ2-7,TRBV29-1,.,11
CASSLGQHQLYNEQFF,TGTGCCAGCAGCTTAGGACAGCATCAACTTTACAATGAGCAGTTCTTC,.,TRBJ2-1,TRBV11-2,.,16
CASSFIQGRSYEQYF,TGTGCCAGCAGCTTCATCCAGGGGCGTTCCTACGAGCAGTACTTC,.,TRBJ2-7,TRBV11-2,.,15
CASSQDFRRNRVYEQYF,TGCGCCAGCAGCCAAGATTTTCGGAGAAACCGGGTCTACGAGCAGTACTTC,.,TRBJ2-7,TRBV4-3,.,17
CASSQWEAQGADTQYF,TGCGCCAGCAGCCAATGGGAGGCCCAGGGGGCAGATACGCAGTATTTT,.,TRBJ2-3,TRBV4-1,.,16
CATIKLAGARDEQYF,TGTGCCACCATCAAGCTAGCGGGGGCTCGAGACGAGCAGTACTTC,TRBD2,TRBJ2-7,TRBV28,.,15